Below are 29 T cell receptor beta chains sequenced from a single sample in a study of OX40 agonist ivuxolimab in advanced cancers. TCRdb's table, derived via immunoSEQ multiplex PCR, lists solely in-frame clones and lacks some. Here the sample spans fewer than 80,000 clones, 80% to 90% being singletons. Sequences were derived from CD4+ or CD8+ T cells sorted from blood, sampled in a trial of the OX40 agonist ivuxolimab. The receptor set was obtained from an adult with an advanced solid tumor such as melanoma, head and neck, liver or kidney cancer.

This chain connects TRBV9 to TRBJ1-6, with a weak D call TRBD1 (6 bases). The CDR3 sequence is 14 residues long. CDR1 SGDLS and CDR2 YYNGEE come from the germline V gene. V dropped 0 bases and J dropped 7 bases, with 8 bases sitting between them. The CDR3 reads CASSVDTGNSPLHF. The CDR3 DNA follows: TGTGCCAGCAGCGTAGACACAGGGAATTCACCCCTCCACTTT.

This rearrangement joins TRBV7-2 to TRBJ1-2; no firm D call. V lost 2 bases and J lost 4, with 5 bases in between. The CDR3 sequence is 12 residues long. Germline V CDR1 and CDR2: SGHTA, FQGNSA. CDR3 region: CASSLTGYGYTF. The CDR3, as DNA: TGTGCCAGCAGCTTAACGGGCTATGGCTACACCTTC.

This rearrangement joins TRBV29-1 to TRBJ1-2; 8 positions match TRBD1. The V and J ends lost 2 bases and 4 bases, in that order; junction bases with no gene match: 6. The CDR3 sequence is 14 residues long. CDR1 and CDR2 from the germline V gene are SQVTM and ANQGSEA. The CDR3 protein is CSVERVGTGYGYTF. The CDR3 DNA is TGCAGCGTTGAAAGGGTCGGGACAGGCTATGGCTACACCTTC.

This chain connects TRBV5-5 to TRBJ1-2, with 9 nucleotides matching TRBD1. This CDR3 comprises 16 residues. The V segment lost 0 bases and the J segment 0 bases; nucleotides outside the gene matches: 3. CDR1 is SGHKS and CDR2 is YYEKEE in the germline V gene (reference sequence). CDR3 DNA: TGTGCCAGCAGCTTGGCAGGGACAGGGACTAACTATGGCTACACCTTC. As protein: CASSLAGTGTNYGYTF.

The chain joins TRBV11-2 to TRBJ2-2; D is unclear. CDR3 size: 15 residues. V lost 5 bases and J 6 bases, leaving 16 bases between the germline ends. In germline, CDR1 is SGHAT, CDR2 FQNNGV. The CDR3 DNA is TGTGCCAGCAGCCTCCGGAGACTGAAACCCGGGGAGCTGTTTTTT. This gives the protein CASSLRRLKPGELFF.

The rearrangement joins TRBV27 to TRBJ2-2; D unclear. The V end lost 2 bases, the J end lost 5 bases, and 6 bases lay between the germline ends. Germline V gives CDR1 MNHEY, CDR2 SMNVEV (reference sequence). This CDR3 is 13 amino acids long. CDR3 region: CASSLVVTGELFF. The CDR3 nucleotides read TGTGCCAGCAGTTTAGTGGTAACCGGGGAGCTGTTTTTT.

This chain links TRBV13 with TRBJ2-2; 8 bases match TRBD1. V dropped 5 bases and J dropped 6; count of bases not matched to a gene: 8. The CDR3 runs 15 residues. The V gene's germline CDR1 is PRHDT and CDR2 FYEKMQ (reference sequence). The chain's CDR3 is CASSGSGGRAGELFF. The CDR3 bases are TGTGCCAGCAGCGGTTCAGGGGGCCGCGCCGGGGAGCTGTTTTTT.

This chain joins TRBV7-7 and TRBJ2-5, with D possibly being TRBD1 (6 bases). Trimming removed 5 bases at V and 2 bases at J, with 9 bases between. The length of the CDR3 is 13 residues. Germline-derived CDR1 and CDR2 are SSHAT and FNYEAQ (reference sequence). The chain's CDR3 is CASSPDRQETQYF. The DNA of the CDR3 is TGTGCCAGCAGCCCCGACAGGCAAGAGACCCAGTACTTC.

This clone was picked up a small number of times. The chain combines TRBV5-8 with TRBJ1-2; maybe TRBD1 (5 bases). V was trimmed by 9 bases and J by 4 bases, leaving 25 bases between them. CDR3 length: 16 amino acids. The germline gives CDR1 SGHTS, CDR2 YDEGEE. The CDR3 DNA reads TGTGCCACCTCTCGGGACGCCCCGAGTTTGGGCTATGGCTACACCTTC. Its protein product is CATSRDAPSLGYGYTF.

This CDR3 reads CATSRVVGDSNQPQHF. The CDR3 nucleotides are TGTGCCACCAGCCGTGTAGTCGGTGATAGCAATCAGCCCCAGCATTTT. The chain is built from TRBV15 and TRBJ1-5; D uncertain. The CDR3 is 16 amino acids. Trimming took 5 bases from V and 0 from J, leaving 14 bases between them. In germline, CDR1 is LNHNV, CDR2 YYDKDF (reference sequence). Looking up the rest from reference TRBV15 and TRBJ1-5 gives the full variable domain: DAMVIQNPRYQVTQFGKPVTLSCSQTLNHNVMYWYQQKSSQAPKLLFHYYDKDFNNEADTPDNFQSRRPNTSFCFLDIRSPGLGDTAMYLCATSRVVGDSNQPQHFGDGTRLSIL.

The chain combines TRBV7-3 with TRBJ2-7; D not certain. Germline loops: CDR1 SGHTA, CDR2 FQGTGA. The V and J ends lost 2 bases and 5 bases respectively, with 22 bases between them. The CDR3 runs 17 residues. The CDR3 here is CASSLGWAVASVHEQYF. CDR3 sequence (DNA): TGTGCCAGCAGCTTAGGATGGGCAGTCGCCTCAGTTCACGAGCAGTACTTC.

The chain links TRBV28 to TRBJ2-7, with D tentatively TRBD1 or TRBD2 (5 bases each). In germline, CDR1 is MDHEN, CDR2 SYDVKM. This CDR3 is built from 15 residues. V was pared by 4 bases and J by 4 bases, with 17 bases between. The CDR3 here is CASSYGGTRGYEQYF. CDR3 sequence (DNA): TGTGCCAGCAGTTATGGGGGAACCCGGGGATACGAGCAGTACTTC.

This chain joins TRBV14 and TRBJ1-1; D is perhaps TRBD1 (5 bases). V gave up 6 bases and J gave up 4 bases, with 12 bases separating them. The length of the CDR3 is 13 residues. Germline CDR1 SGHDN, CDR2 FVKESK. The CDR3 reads CASSWGSTTEAFF. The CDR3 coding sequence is TGTGCCAGCAGTTGGGGGTCGACCACTGAAGCTTTCTTT.

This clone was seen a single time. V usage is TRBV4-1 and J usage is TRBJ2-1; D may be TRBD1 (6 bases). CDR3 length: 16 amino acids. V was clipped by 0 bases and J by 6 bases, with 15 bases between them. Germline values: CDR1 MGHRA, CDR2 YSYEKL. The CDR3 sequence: CASSQDRRQVSNEQFF. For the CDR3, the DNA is TGCGCCAGCAGCCAAGATCGAAGACAGGTATCCAATGAGCAGTTCTTC.

CDR3 in DNA: TGTGCCAGCAGTTACTCAACAGGAAGTATGAACACTGAAGCTTTCTTT. Residues: CASSYSTGSMNTEAFF. The V gene is TRBV6-5, the J gene TRBJ1-1; a weak D match, TRBD1 (5 bases). The germline gives CDR1 MNHEY, CDR2 SVGAGI. CDR3 length: 16 amino acids. The V gene lost 0 bases and the J gene lost 0 bases, with 11 bases spanning the gap.

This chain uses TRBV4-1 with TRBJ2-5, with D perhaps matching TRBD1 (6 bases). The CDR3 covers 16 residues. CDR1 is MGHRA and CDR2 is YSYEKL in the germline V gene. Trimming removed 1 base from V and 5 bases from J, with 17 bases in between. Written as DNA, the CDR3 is TGCGCCAGCAGCCAAGGGGTCGCAGGGGCAATGGAGACCCAGTACTTC. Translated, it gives CASSQGVAGAMETQYF.

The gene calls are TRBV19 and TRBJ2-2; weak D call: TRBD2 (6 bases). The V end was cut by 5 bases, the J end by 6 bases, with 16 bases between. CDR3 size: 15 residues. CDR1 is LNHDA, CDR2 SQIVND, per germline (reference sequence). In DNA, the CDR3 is TGTGCCAGTAGTCCGGGACTTGGCGGCGCCGGGGAGCTGTTTTTT. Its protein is CASSPGLGGAGELFF.

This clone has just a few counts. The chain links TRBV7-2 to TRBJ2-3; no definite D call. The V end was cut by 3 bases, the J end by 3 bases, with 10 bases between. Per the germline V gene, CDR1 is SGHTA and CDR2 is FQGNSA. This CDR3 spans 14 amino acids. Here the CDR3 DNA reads TGTGCCAGCAGCTTGTTGGGGTGGACAGATACGCAGTATTTT. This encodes CASSLLGWTDTQYF.

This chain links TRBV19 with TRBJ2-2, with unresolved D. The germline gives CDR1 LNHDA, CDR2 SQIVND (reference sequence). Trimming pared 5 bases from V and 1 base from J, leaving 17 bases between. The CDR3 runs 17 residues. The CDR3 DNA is TGTGCCAGTAGTGTGCCCAGGCCGGATCGGAACACCGGGGAGCTGTTTTTT. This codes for CASSVPRPDRNTGELFF.

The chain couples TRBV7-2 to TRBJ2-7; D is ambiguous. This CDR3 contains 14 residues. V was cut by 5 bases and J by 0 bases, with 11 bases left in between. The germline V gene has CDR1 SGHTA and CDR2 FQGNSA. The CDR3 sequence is CASSPPASSYEQYF. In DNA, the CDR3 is TGTGCCAGCAGCCCCCCGGCGAGCTCCTACGAGCAGTACTTC.

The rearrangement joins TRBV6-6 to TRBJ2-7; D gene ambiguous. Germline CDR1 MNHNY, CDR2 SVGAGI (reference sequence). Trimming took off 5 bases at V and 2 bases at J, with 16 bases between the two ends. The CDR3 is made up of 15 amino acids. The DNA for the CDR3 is TGTGCCAGCAGTAAAGGTTCGGTTCGCGCCTACGAGCAGTACTTC. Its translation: CASSKGSVRAYEQYF.

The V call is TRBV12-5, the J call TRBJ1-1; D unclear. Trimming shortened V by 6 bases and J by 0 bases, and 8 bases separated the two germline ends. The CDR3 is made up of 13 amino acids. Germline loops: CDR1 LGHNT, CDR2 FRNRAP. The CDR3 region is CASGKKVNTEAFF. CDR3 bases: TGTGCTAGTGGCAAAAAAGTGAACACTGAAGCTTTCTTT.

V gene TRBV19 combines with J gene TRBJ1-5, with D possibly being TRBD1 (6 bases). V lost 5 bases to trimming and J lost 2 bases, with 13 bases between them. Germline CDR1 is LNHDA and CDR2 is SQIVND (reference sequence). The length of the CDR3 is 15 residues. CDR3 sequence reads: CASSPGTFRNQPQHF. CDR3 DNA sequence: TGTGCCAGTAGTCCGGGGACATTTCGCAATCAGCCCCAGCATTTT.

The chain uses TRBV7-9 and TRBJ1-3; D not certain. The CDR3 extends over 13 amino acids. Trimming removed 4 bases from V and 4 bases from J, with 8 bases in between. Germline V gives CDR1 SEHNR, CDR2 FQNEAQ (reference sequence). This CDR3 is CASSSQWGNTIYF. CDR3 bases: TGTGCCAGCAGCTCTCAGTGGGGAAACACCATATATTTT. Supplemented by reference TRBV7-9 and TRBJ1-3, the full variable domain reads DTGVSQNPRHKITKRGQNVTFRCDPISEHNRLYWYRQTLGQGPEFLTYFQNEAQLEKSRLLSDRFSAERPKGSFSTLEIQRTEQGDSAMYLCASSSQWGNTIYFGEGSWLTVV.

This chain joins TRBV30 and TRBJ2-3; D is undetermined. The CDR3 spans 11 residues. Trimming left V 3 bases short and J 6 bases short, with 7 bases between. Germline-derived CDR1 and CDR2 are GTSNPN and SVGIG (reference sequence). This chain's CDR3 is CAWRLEDTQYF. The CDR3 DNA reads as TGTGCCTGGAGATTGGAGGATACGCAGTATTTT.

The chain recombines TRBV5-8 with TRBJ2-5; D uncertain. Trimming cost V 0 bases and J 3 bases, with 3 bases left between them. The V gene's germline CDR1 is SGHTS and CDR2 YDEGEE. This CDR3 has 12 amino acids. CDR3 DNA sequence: TGTGCCAGCAGCTTGGGGGAAGAGACCCAGTACTTC. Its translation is CASSLGEETQYF.

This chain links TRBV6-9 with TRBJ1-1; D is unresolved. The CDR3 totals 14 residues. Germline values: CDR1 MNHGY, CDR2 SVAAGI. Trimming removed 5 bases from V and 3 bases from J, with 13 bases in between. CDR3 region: CASSNHPWDTEAFF. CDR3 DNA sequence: TGTGCCAGCAGTAACCACCCTTGGGACACTGAAGCTTTCTTT.

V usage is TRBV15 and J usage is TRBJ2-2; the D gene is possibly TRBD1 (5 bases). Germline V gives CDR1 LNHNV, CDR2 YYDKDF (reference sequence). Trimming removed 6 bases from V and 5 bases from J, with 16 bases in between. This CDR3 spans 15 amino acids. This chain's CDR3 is CATSGWQGGTGELFF. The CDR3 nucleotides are TGTGCCACCAGTGGTTGGCAGGGTGGAACCGGGGAGCTGTTTTTT.

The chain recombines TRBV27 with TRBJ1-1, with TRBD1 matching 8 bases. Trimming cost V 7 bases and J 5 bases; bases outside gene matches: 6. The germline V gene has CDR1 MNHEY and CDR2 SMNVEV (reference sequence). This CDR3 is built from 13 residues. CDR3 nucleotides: TGTGCCAGCAAGTTACAGGGGGTGACTGAAGCTTTCTTT. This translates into CASKLQGVTEAFF.